Below are 16 T cell receptor beta chains sequenced from a single sample in a study of blood T cells in healthy people across ages. Through a sample-barcoded 5' primer and a J-beta primer mix, a second PCR was run for roughly 7 to 12 cycles. TCRdb reprocessed the 5' RACE reads via MiXCR and lists one record per CDR3 protein. The data show about 1.8 million distinct CDR3 sequences, 40% to 55% seen once. The sequenced sample was blood. All receptors come from a woman in her 40s in good health.

Here the CDR3 DNA reads TGTGCCAGCAGTTCCCGGGAGGGGAGAGTCTACGAGCAGTACTTC. Protein product: CASSSREGRVYEQYF. The J gene is TRBJ2-7, the V gene TRBV6-2 or TRBV6-3, with 8 bases lining up with TRBD2. The CDR3 is 15 residues long. The trim removed 4 bases at V and 3 bases at J, leaving 8 bases unmatched. The germline V gene encodes CDR1 MNHEY and CDR2 SVGEGT.

V usage is TRBV21-1 and J usage is TRBJ1-5. TRBV21-1 is deemed a pseudogene. CDR3 length equals 15 residues. The CDR3 DNA reads TGTGCCAGCAGCATAGGACAAGCTGGCAATCAGCCCCAGCATTTT. It codes for CASSIGQAGNQPQHF.

This chain connects TRBV15 to TRBJ2-1, with 9 bases aligning to TRBD1. In germline, CDR1 is LNHNV, CDR2 YYDKDF (reference sequence). This CDR3 has 14 residues. The J segment lost 6 bases and the V segment lost 5 bases, leaving 5 bases of the junction unmatched. This chain's CDR3 is CATSVRDRVNEQFF. The CDR3 DNA sequence: TGTGCCACCAGCGTCCGGGACAGGGTCAATGAGCAGTTCTTC.

The chain uses TRBV12-3 or TRBV12-4 and TRBJ1-6; D gene uncertain. The V gene lost 2 bases and the J gene lost 10 bases, with 12 bases spanning the gap. The CDR3 is 14 amino acids. CDR3 sequence (DNA): TGTGCCAGCAGTTTAAAGGGAGGCGGGTCACCCCTCCACTTT. The encoded protein is CASSLKGGGSPLHF.

The J gene is TRBJ2-1, the V gene TRBV15; weak D call: TRBD2 (5 bases). The CDR3 runs to 17 residues. The V end was cut by 2 bases, the J end by 2 bases, with 16 bases between. Germline V gives CDR1 LNHNV, CDR2 YYDKDF (reference sequence). The CDR3 region is CATSRLGESLPYNEQFF. DNA for the CDR3: TGTGCCACCAGCAGACTCGGGGAGAGTCTCCCCTACAATGAGCAGTTCTTC.

This sequence joins TRBV5-1 and TRBJ2-1, with D unclear. This CDR3 is built from 12 residues. The ends were cut back, 2 bases at V and 5 bases at J, with 5 bases in the middle. Germline V gives CDR1 SGHRS, CDR2 YFSETQ. CDR3 amino acids: CASSFNDNEQFF. CDR3 coding DNA: TGCGCCAGCAGCTTTAACGACAATGAGCAGTTCTTC.

In its sample, this clonotype was seen a few times. This chain joins TRBV7-9 and TRBJ2-1; D is possibly TRBD1 (5 bases). V dropped 4 bases and J dropped 4 bases, with 11 bases sitting between them. CDR1 SEHNR and CDR2 FQNEAQ come from the germline V gene (reference sequence). The CDR3 has 14 residues. CDR3 loop: CASSWLDRYNEQFF. CDR3 in DNA: TGTGCCAGCAGCTGGTTAGACAGATACAATGAGCAGTTCTTC.

The chain employs TRBV16 and TRBJ1-2, with a tentative D call TRBD1 (5 bases). The CDR3 is 14 amino acids. V lost 0 bases to trimming and J lost 4 bases, with 9 bases between them. Germline CDR1 reads KGHSY; CDR2 reads FQNENV. The CDR3 DNA reads TGTGCCAGCAGCCAATCGGGGGAGCGCTATGGCTACACCTTC. Protein sequence: CASSQSGERYGYTF.

The chain combines TRBV11-2 with TRBJ2-3; TRBD2 matches at 9 bases. The germline gives CDR1 SGHAT, CDR2 FQNNGV. The CDR3 covers 20 residues. J gave up 2 bases and V 2 bases, and 17 bases lay outside the gene matches. DNA for the CDR3: TGTGCCAGCAGCTTATACCCCTTTGGGTCTAGCGGGGCAGCCACAGATACGCAGTATTTT. Amino acids: CASSLYPFGSSGAATDTQYF.

The V call is TRBV7-2, the J call TRBJ2-3; D remains ambiguous. V lost 0 bases, J lost 1 base, and 8 bases lay in between. The CDR3 is 15 residues long. Per germline, CDR1 SGHTA and CDR2 FQGNSA. CDR3 DNA: TGTGCCAGCAGCTTAGCCTCTCCAGGCACAGATACGCAGTATTTT. This sequence encodes CASSLASPGTDTQYF.

The CDR3 is CASSLVAGGSSGANVLTF. CDR3 coding DNA: TGTGCCAGCAGTTTAGTTGCCGGGGGAAGCTCTGGGGCCAACGTCCTGACTTTC. The chain carries TRBV28 and TRBJ2-6; TRBD2 might be the D (6 bases). The CDR3 is 18 amino acids. V lost 2 bases to trimming and J lost 0 bases, with 14 bases between them. The V gene's germline CDR1 is MDHEN and CDR2 SYDVKM.

This clonotype showed up many times. The chain employs TRBV7-2 and TRBJ2-7, with 7 bases fitting TRBD1. The germline gives CDR1 SGHTA, CDR2 FQGNSA. CDR3 length: 13 amino acids. V was clipped by 3 bases and J by 6 bases; unmatched bases: 5. This chain's CDR3 is CASSFDRAGEQYF. The CDR3 nucleotides are TGTGCCAGCAGCTTCGACAGGGCTGGCGAGCAGTACTTC.

This clonotype was picked up a small number of times. The genes are TRBV27 and TRBJ2-3; the match to TRBD2 covers 7 bases. After removal of 1 base from V and 0 bases from J, the junction contained 4 bases not matched to a gene. This CDR3 has 16 amino acids. Looked up from germline, CDR1 is MNHEY and CDR2 is SMNVEV (reference sequence). CDR3 sequence: CASSLYASGSTDTQYF. DNA for the CDR3: TGTGCCAGCAGTTTATATGCTAGCGGAAGCACAGATACGCAGTATTTT.

The chain uses TRBV6-5 and TRBJ2-5; 10 positions match TRBD1. This CDR3 comprises 19 residues. Germline V lookup: CDR1 MNHEY, CDR2 SVGAGI. V shed 4 bases, J shed 2 bases, and the junction held 16 bases outside the gene matches. CDR3 loop: CASSLDPSAWTGGQETQYF. CDR3 DNA sequence: TGTGCCAGCAGTTTGGATCCTTCGGCCTGGACAGGGGGGCAAGAGACCCAGTACTTC.

In this sample, this clonotype turned up a few times. This chain links TRBV7-9 with TRBJ2-1; tentatively, D is TRBD1 (6 bases). The CDR3 is 16 residues long. V lost 4 bases and J 0 bases, leaving 13 bases between the germline ends. From germline, CDR1 is SEHNR and CDR2 FQNEAQ (reference sequence). CDR3 in DNA: TGTGCCAGCAGCTCGGCTGGGGGCCGCTCCTACAATGAGCAGTTCTTC. Its translation is CASSSAGGRSYNEQFF.

This clonotype turned up a few times. The CDR3 sequence: CASRKGGEQYF. Written as DNA, the CDR3 is TGTGCCAGCCGGAAGGGGGGCGAGCAGTACTTC. This chain links TRBV6-5 with TRBJ2-7, with D tentatively TRBD1 or TRBD2 (6 bases each). This CDR3 has 11 amino acids. V was pared by 8 bases and J by 6 bases, with 11 bases between. CDR1 and CDR2 (germline): MNHEY, SVGAGI.